Presented here are 23 T cell receptor beta chains from one specimen sequenced in a study of CD8+ T cells in alopecia areata. Sequencing relied on a cDNA template that was reverse transcribed from extracted RNA. The method was immunoSEQ multiplex PCR; TCRdb's version includes in-frame clones alone and lacks a portion of them. The table lists approximately 280,000 clones, with no singletons. Sorting of pooled cutaneous lymph node cells was based on CD4, CD8alpha, NKG2D, NKG2ACE and other markers. The sequencing input was CD4+ T cells sorted from a lymph node. These receptor sequences come from a C3H/HeJ mouse with alopecia areata. The MHC haplotype of the strain is H2-k.

This clone has at least ten counts. Gene names and germline refer to mouse. Read coverage stops 4 residues before the CDR3 terminus; the germline J gene supplies the remainder. The sample contains more than one DNA sequence encoding this CDR3. The rearrangement joins TRBV17 to TRBJ2-7, with TRBD1 matching 9 bases. Looked up from germline, CDR1 is MNHDT and CDR2 is YYDKIL. The CDR3 consists of 13 residues. The CDR3: CASSRDRGDEQYF. The CDR3 DNA, read in part, is TGTGCTAGCAGTAGGGACAGGGGAGAT.

This clone occurred a few times. The gene names here belong to mouse. With the read ending 4 residues before the CDR3 end, the germline J gene is used to fill in that end. The chain employs TRBV19 and TRBJ2-1; tentative D call: TRBD1 (6 bases). V shed 6 bases and J shed 3 bases, with 10 bases lying between them. Per germline, CDR1 FNHDT and CDR2 SITEND (reference sequence). CDR3 length: 13 amino acids. Partial CDR3 DNA: TGTGCCAGCACGGCAGGGGTCTATGCT. Protein: CASTAGVYA. The CDR3 as a whole reads CASTAGVYAEQFF.

The table lists this clone with a few counts. All gene names here are mouse names. Other DNA sequences in the same sample also yield this CDR3. The CDR3 here is CASSMQGQDTQYF. The sequenced part of the CDR3 DNA is TGTGCCAGCAGTATGCAGGGGCAAGAC. The chain couples TRBV19 to TRBJ2-5; possibly TRBD1 for D (6 bases). Read coverage stops 4 residues before the CDR3 terminus; the germline J gene supplies the remainder. The V and J ends lost 2 bases and 3 bases respectively, with 7 bases between them. The germline gives CDR1 FNHDT, CDR2 SITEND (reference sequence). The CDR3 has 13 amino acids.

Points on this clone: Gene names and germline match the mouse. The CDR3 end lies 4 residues beyond the end of the read and is filled in from the germline J gene. The V call is TRBV29, the J call TRBJ2-1; 10 bases map to TRBD1. In germline, CDR1 is MSHET, CDR2 SYDVDS. The V segment lost 6 bases and the J segment 3 bases; nucleotides outside the gene matches: 5. CDR3 length: 15 amino acids. The covered CDR3 bases are TGTGCTAGCAGACTCTGGACAGGGGGCTATGCT. Translation: CASRLWTGGYA. The complete CDR3 protein is CASRLWTGGYAEQFF.

As to this clone: Here the gene names and germline are mouse. The part of the CDR3 DNA that was read is TGTGCCAGCAGGAGGACAAATAACTATGCT. Protein product: CASRRTNNYA. The full CDR3 protein reads CASRRTNNYAEQFF. The V and J genes are TRBV19 and TRBJ2-1, with a possible D match to TRBD1 (5 bases). The CDR3 end falls 4 residues outside the read, so it is completed with the germline J gene. CDR1 and CDR2 from the germline V gene are FNHDT and SITEND (reference sequence). Trimming removed 5 bases at V and 0 bases at J, with 9 bases between. The CDR3 spans 14 residues.

As regards this clone: The gene names here belong to mouse. The CDR3 goes on 3 residues after the read ends, and that part is filled in from the germline J gene. Within the sample, other DNA sequences also encode this same CDR3. This sequence joins TRBV13-1 and TRBJ1-6; 9 nucleotides align to TRBD1. TRBJ1-6 is designated an ORF whose function remains uncertain. Germline V gene sequence: CDR1 NSHNY, CDR2 SYGAGN. The CDR3 consists of 15 residues. V lost 1 base to trimming and J lost 6 bases; unmatched junction nucleotides: 2. The CDR3 is CASSDLGQGNSPLYF. The DNA read from the CDR3 is TGTGCCAGCAGTGATCTGGGACAGGGTAATTCGCCC.

Comments on this clone: Mouse gene names and germline throughout. The read ends 4 residues early relative to the CDR3; the germline J gene fills the gap. This chain links TRBV1 with TRBJ2-7, with 8 positions matching TRBD2. CDR3 length: 15 amino acids. Germline V gene lookup returns CDR1 NSQYPW and CDR2 LRSPGD (reference sequence). CDR3 loop: CTCSADLTGAYEQYF. The covered CDR3 bases are TGCACCTGCAGTGCAGATCTGACTGGGGCTTAT.

About this clone itself: Germline and genes: mouse. The read gets to within 3 residues of the CDR3 end, and the germline J gene fills in the rest. The chain recombines TRBV13-1 with TRBJ1-6, with 7 bases aligning to TRBD1. TRBJ1-6 carries the ORF label, with uncertain function. The junction had 8 bases not matched to a gene; V was cut back by 1 base and J by 4 bases. The CDR3 runs to 17 residues. Germline assignment: CDR1 NSHNY and CDR2 SYGAGN. The CDR3: CASSDKGGQSYNSPLYF. Partial CDR3 DNA: TGTGCCAGCAGTGATAAGGGGGGACAGTCTTATAATTCGCCC.

This clone has just a few counts. Gene and germline names: mouse. In the same sample, other DNA sequences code for this CDR3. CDR3 DNA (partial): TGCACCTGCCGGGACTGGGGGGGATAT. It translates to CTCRDWGGY. The entire CDR3 protein is CTCRDWGGYEQYF. The rearrangement uses TRBV1 and TRBJ2-7; 13 bases are shared with TRBD2. The sequenced fragment ends 4 residues before the CDR3 boundary, so the rest is inferred from the germline J gene. CDR1 is NSQYPW, CDR2 LRSPGD, per germline (reference sequence). CDR3 length: 13 amino acids.

This clone was detected only a few times. Gene names are the mouse ones. The CDR3 is cut off 4 residues early in the read; its end comes from the germline J gene. The J gene is TRBJ2-4, the V gene TRBV1; D gene uncertain. The germline CDR1 and CDR2 sequences are NSQYPW and LRSPGD (reference sequence). The CDR3 sequence is 14 residues long. Between the trimmed V and J ends, which lost 2 bases and 2 bases, there was a span of 8 bases. Here the CDR3 reads CTCSANKNQNTLYF. CDR3 bases read: TGCACCTGCAGTGCAAACAAAAATCAAAAC.

This clone showed up just a few times. Mouse gene names and germline throughout. The DNA ends 4 residues before the CDR3 does, and the rest of the CDR3 is filled in from the germline J gene. The chain combines TRBV13-3 with TRBJ1-1, with D perhaps matching TRBD1 (6 bases). Germline CDR1 NNHDY, CDR2 SYVADS. The CDR3 runs to 14 residues. The CDR3 is CASSDAWGGEEVFF. The CDR3 bases that were read are TGTGCCAGCAGTGATGCTTGGGGGGGCGAA.

The table lists this clone with a few counts. Gene names are mouse gene names. The CDR3 protein is CASRSRDWGAAETLYF. The covered CDR3 bases are TGTGCCAGCAGATCCCGGGACTGGGGGGCCGCAGAA. V gene TRBV19 combines with J gene TRBJ2-3; 12 bases are shared with TRBD2. The read comes to an end 4 residues before the CDR3 does, leaving the germline J gene to fill in the end. V was clipped by 5 bases and J by 3 bases; unmatched bases: 7. This CDR3 contains 16 residues. The germline gives CDR1 FNHDT, CDR2 SITEND (reference sequence).

Only a few counts were recorded for this clone. Gene names follow the mouse nomenclature. Read data end 4 residues before the CDR3 end; the end is taken from the germline J gene. The chain carries TRBV19 and TRBJ2-7; 12 positions agree with TRBD2. Losses at the gene ends were 6 bases for V and 0 bases for J; bases not matched to a gene: 7. The CDR3 runs to 16 residues. From germline, CDR1 is FNHDT and CDR2 SITEND (reference sequence). The CDR3 DNA, read in part, is TGTGCCAGCACTCCGGACTGGGGGGGGAGCTCCTAT. Protein product: CASTPDWGGSSY. In full, the CDR3 is CASTPDWGGSSYEQYF.

Ten or more counts support this clone. Gene names are the mouse ones. The read terminates 4 residues ahead of where the CDR3 ends, so the germline J gene completes it. Other DNA sequences within the sample encode an identical CDR3. V and J are TRBV1 and TRBJ2-3; 9 nucleotides match TRBD2. Trimming took 3 bases from V and 0 from J; bases not matched to a gene: 1. CDR1 and CDR2 (germline): NSQYPW, LRSPGD (reference sequence). The CDR3 runs 15 residues. Partial CDR3 DNA: TGCACCTGCAGTGCGACTGGGGGTAGTGCAGAA. It is translated as CTCSATGGSAE. The full CDR3 sequence reads CTCSATGGSAETLYF.

With regard to this clone: Genes here carry mouse names. The sequenced fragment ends 4 residues before the CDR3 boundary, so the rest is inferred from the germline J gene. The chain couples TRBV17 to TRBJ2-7, with TRBD2 identical over 8 bases. The CDR3 runs 16 residues. CDR1 and CDR2 from the germline V gene are MNHDT and YYDKIL. The CDR3 is CASSRDSGGRTYEQYF. CDR3 DNA, as far as it was read: TGTGCTAGCAGTAGAGATTCTGGGGGGCGTACTTAT. The full variable domain, in which reference TRBV17 and TRBJ2-7 provide the parts outside the CDR3, is DTTVKQNPRYKLARVGKPVNLICSQTMNHDTMYWYQKKPNQAPKLLLFYYDKILNREADTFEKFQSSRPNNSFCSLYIGSAGLEYSAMYLCASSRDSGGRTYEQYFGPGTRLTVL.

This clone was detected a few times. Mouse gene names and germline throughout. Read coverage stops 4 residues before the CDR3 terminus; the germline J gene supplies the remainder. This sample also contains other DNA sequences that code for the same CDR3. The rearrangement uses TRBV1 and TRBJ2-5, with TRBD1 matching 7 bases. V trimming: 1 base; J trimming: 0 bases; junction bases outside the gene matches: 1. CDR1 is NSQYPW, CDR2 LRSPGD, per germline (reference sequence). The CDR3 is made up of 15 amino acids. CDR3 in amino acids: CTCSAAGGNQDTQYF. CDR3 bases read: TGCACCTGCAGTGCAGCAGGGGGAAACCAAGAC.

This clone was seen a few times. Here the gene names and germline are mouse. The CDR3 end falls 4 residues outside the read, so it is completed with the germline J gene. The V and J genes are TRBV29 and TRBJ2-5; D not resolved. V was trimmed by 3 bases and J by 1 base, leaving 5 bases between them. Germline loops: CDR1 MSHET, CDR2 SYDVDS. This CDR3 is 13 amino acids long. CDR3 bases read: TGTGCTAGCAGTTTCACAGACCAAGAC. The encoded protein is CASSFTDQD. In full, the CDR3 reads CASSFTDQDTQYF.

On this clone itself: These gene names are mouse names. The read comes to an end 4 residues before the CDR3 does, leaving the germline J gene to fill in the end. This CDR3 is also generated by other DNA sequences in the sample. The chain links TRBV1 to TRBJ2-7, with D unresolved. V was cut by 2 bases and J by 0 bases, with 5 bases left in between. Germline CDR1 NSQYPW, CDR2 LRSPGD (reference sequence). The CDR3 covers 13 residues. The CDR3 spells CTCSAHSSYEQYF. The covered CDR3 bases are TGCACCTGCAGTGCACACAGCTCCTAT. The whole variable domain, remainder taken from reference TRBV1 and TRBJ2-7, is VTLLEQNPRWRLVPRGQAVNLRCILKNSQYPWMSWYQQDLQKQLQWLFTLRSPGDKEVKSLPGADYLATRVTDTELRLQVANMSQGRTLYCTCSAHSSYEQYFGPGTRLTVL.

This clone was found a few times. The listed genes are named as in mouse. The CDR3 extends 4 residues past the end of the read, so its final part is completed from the germline J gene. J is TRBJ2-1 and V is TRBV19; 8 bases fit TRBD1. Germline-derived CDR1 and CDR2 are FNHDT and SITEND (reference sequence). CDR3 size: 14 residues. Unmatched junction bases numbered 4, after V lost 5 bases and J lost 3 bases. The part of the CDR3 DNA that was read is TGTGCCAGCAGAACCGGGACAGGCTATGCT. Translation: CASRTGTGYA. In full, the CDR3 is CASRTGTGYAEQFF.

This clone has only a few counts. Genes and germline are mouse. Coverage ceases 4 residues before the CDR3 finishes, and the germline J gene fills in the end. The J gene is TRBJ1-2, the V gene TRBV13-1; D is undetermined. The CDR3 sequence is 13 residues long. Trimming removed 2 bases from V and 0 bases from J, with 5 bases in between. CDR1 is NSHNY and CDR2 is SYGAGN in the germline V gene. The CDR3 is CASSDHTNSDYTF. The sequenced part of the CDR3 DNA is TGTGCCAGCAGTGACCACACAAACTCC.

This clone appeared many times. The gene names here belong to mouse. The DNA ends 4 residues before the CDR3 does, and the rest of the CDR3 is filled in from the germline J gene. The sample has other DNA sequences that encode this CDR3 too. This sequence joins TRBV17 and TRBJ2-3, with 11 bases that match TRBD2. V lost 5 bases, J lost 0 bases, and 1 base stayed unmatched. CDR1 is MNHDT, CDR2 YYDKIL, per germline. The CDR3 covers 15 residues. CDR3 bases read: TGTGCTAGCAGTCGACTGGGGGGGAGTGCAGAA. Amino acid sequence: CASSRLGGSAE. The CDR3 in its entirety is CASSRLGGSAETLYF.

This clone was counted between two and nine times. The genes and germline here are from mouse. The read stops 4 residues short of the end of the CDR3; the missing end is completed from the germline J gene. Different DNA sequences within this sample yield the same CDR3. This chain links TRBV13-1 with TRBJ2-2; 11 bases line up with TRBD2. Germline V gene data show CDR1 as NSHNY and CDR2 as SYGAGN. After removal of 10 bases from V and 2 bases from J, the junction contained 4 bases not matched to a gene. CDR3 length equals 14 residues. CDR3 DNA (partial): TGTGCCTCCCGGGACTGGGGGAACACCGGG. Amino acids: CASRDWGNTG. The full-length CDR3 reads as CASRDWGNTGQLYF.

Turning to this clone: The listed genes are named as in mouse. The DNA read from the CDR3 is TGTGCTAGCACCTGGGGGGCCGGG. Protein sequence: CASTWGAG. The entire CDR3 protein reads CASTWGAGQLYF. The chain couples TRBV17 to TRBJ2-2; 8 nucleotides align to TRBD2. From the germline J gene comes the end of the CDR3, since the read stops 4 residues before it. CDR1 is MNHDT, CDR2 YYDKIL, per germline. V shed 7 bases and J 6 bases; nucleotides not matched to a gene: 1. CDR3 length: 12 amino acids.